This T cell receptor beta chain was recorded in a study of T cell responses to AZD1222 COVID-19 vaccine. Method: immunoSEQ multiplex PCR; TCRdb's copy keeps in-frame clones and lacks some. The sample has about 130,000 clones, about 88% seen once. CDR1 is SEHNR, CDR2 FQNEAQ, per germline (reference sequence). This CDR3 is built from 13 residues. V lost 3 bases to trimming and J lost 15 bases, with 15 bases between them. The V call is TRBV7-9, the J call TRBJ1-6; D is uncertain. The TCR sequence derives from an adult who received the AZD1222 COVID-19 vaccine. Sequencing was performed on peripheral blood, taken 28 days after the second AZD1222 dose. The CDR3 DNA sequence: TGTGCCAGCAGCTTTGAGGTACCCCTTCTCCTCCACTTT. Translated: CASSFEVPLLLHF.